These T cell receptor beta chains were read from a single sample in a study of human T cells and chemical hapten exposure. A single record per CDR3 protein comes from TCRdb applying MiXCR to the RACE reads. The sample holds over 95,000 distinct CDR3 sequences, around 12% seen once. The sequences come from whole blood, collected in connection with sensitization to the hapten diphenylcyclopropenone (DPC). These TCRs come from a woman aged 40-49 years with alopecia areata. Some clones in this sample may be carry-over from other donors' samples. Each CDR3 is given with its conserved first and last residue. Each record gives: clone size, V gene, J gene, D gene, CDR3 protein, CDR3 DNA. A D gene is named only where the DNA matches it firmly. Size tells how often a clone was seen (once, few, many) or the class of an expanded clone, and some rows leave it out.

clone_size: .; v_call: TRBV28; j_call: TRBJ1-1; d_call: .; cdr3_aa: CASSTGWQNTEAFF; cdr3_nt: TGTGCCAGCAGTACGGGCTGGCAGAACACTGAAGCTTTCTTT
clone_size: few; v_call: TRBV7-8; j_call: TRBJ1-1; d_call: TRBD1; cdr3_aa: CASSMGQGKTEAFF; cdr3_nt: TGTGCCAGCAGCATGGGACAGGGGAAGACTGAAGCTTTCTTT
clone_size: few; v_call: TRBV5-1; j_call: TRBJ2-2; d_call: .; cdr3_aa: CASSLGYPTEANTGELFF; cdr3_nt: TGCGCCAGCAGCTTGGGATACCCGACTGAGGCGAACACCGGGGAGCTGTTTTTT
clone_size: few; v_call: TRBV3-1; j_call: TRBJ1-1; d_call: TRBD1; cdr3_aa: CASTQGAGNTEAFF; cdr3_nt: TGTGCCAGCACCCAGGGGGCAGGAAACACTGAAGCTTTCTTT
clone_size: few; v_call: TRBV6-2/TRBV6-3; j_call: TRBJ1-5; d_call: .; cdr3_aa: CASSSLQGWDQPQHF; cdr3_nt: TGTGCCAGCAGTTCATTACAGGGATGGGATCAGCCCCAGCATTTT
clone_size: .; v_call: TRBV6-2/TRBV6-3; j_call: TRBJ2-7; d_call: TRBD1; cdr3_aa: CASSYFGTGGREQYF; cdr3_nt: TGTGCCAGCAGTTATTTCGGGACAGGGGGTCGCGAGCAGTACTTC
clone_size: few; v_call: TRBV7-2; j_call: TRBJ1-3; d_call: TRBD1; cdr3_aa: CASSFGQGARAGNTIYF; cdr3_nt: TGTGCCAGCAGCTTTGGGCAGGGGGCGCGGGCTGGAAACACCATATATTTT
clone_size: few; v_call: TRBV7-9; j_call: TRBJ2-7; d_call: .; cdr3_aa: CASSSSGHNEQYF; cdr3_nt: TGTGCCAGCAGCTCGTCGGGGCACAACGAGCAGTACTTC
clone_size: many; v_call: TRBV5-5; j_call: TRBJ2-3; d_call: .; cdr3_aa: CASSSTEATDTQYF; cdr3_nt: TGTGCCAGCAGCTCGACCGAGGCCACAGATACGCAGTATTTT
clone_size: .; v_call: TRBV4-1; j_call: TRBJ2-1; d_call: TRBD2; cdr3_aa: CASSQESGRTYNEQFF; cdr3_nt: TGCGCCAGCAGCCAAGAATCCGGGAGGACCTACAATGAGCAGTTCTTC
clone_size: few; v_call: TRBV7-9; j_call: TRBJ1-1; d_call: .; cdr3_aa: CASRAWAAEAFF; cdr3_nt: TGTGCCAGCAGAGCTTGGGCGGCTGAAGCTTTCTTT
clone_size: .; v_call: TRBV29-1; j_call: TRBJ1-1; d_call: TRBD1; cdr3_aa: CSAGQGGTEAFF; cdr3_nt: TGCAGCGCCGGACAGGGGGGCACTGAAGCTTTCTTT
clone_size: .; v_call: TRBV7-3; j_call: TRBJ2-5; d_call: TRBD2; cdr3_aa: CASSLQRGPEETQYF; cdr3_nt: TGTGCCAGCAGCTTACAGCGGGGCCCAGAAGAGACCCAGTACTTC
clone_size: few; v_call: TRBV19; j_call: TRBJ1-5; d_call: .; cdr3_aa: CASSWSPQPQHF; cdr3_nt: TGTGCCAGTAGTTGGTCCCCTCAGCCCCAGCATTTT
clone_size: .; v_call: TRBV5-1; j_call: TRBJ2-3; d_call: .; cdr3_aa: CASSLGQFATDTQYF; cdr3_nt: TGCGCCAGCAGCTTGGGACAGTTTGCCACAGATACGCAGTATTTT
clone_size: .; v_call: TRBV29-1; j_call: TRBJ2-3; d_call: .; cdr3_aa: CSVEDRVRVSEDTQYF; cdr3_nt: TGCAGCGTTGAAGATCGCGTCAGGGTTTCGGAAGATACGCAGTATTTT
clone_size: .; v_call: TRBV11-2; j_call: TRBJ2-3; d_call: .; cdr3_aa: CASSFQGISQYF; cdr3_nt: TGTGCCAGCAGCTTCCAGGGGATCTCGCAGTATTTT
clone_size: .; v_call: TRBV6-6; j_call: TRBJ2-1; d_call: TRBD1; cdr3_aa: CASTSLSDRVSYNEQFF; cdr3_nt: TGTGCCAGCACCTCGCTTTCGGACAGGGTTTCCTACAATGAGCAGTTCTTC
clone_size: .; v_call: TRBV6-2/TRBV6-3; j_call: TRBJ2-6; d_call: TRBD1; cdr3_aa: CASSYLRQGPSGANVLTF; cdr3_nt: TGTGCCAGCAGTTACCTAAGACAGGGACCCTCTGGGGCCAACGTCCTGACTTTC
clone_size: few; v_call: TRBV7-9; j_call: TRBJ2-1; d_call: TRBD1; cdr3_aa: CATGTGGYNEQFF; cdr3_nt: TGTGCCACCGGGACAGGGGGTTACAATGAGCAGTTCTTC
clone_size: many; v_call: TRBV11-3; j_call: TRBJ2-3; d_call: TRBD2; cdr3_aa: CASSLAGQAADTQYF; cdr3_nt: TGTGCCAGCAGCCTAGCGGGACAAGCTGCAGATACGCAGTATTTT
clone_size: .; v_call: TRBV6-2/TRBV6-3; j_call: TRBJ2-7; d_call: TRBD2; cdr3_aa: CASSYSKSGSYEQYF; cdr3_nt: TGTGCCAGCAGTTACTCGAAGAGCGGGAGTTACGAGCAGTACTTC
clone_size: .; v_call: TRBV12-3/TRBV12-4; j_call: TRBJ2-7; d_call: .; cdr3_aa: CASSPRGRVEHSYEQYF; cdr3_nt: TGTGCCAGCAGCCCCAGGGGCCGGGTAGAACACTCCTACGAGCAGTACTTC
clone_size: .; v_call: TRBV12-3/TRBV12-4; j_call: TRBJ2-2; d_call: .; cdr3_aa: CASRPTDPNTGELFF; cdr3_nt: TGTGCCAGCAGACCGACGGACCCGAACACCGGGGAGCTGTTTTTT
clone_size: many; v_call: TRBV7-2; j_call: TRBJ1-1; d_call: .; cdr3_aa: CASSLALNREAFF; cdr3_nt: TGTGCCAGCAGCTTAGCGCTTAACAGGGAAGCTTTCTTT
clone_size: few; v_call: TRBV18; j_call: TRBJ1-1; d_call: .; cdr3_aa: CASSPTETMNTEAFF; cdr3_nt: TGTGCCAGCTCACCTACAGAGACTATGAACACTGAAGCTTTCTTT
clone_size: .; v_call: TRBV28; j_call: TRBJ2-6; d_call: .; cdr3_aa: CASSFVSGANVLTF; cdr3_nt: TGTGCCAGCAGTTTCGTATCTGGGGCCAACGTCCTGACTTTC
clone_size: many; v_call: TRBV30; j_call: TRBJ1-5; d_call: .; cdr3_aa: CAWSHQVGNQPQHF; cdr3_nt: TGTGCCTGGAGTCACCAGGTTGGCAATCAGCCCCAGCATTTT
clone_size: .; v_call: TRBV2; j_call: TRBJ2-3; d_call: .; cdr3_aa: CASSNAPPDTQYF; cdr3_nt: TGTGCCAGCAGTAATGCACCCCCAGATACGCAGTATTTT
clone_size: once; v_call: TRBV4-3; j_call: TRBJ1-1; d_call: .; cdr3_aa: CASSQDRQGSNTEAFF; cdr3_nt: TGCGCCAGCAGCCAAGATCGTCAGGGATCGAACACTGAAGCTTTCTTT
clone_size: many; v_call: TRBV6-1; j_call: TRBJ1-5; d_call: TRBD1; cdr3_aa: CASSATGKAQPQHF; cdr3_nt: TGTGCCAGCAGTGCGACAGGGAAGGCTCAGCCCCAGCATTTT
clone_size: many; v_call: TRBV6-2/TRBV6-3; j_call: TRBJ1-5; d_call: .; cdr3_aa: CASSYPKGSAQPQHF; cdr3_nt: TGTGCCAGCAGTTACCCGAAGGGTAGCGCGCAGCCCCAGCATTTT
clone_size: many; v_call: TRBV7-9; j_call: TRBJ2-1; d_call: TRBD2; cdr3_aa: CASSKGLAGAHSYNEQFF; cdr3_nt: TGTGCCAGCAGCAAGGGCCTAGCGGGAGCCCACTCCTACAATGAGCAGTTCTTC
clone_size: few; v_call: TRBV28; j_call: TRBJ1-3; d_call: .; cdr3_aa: CASGFRGGPIEGNTIYF; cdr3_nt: TGTGCCAGCGGCTTTAGGGGAGGACCTATAGAAGGAAACACCATATATTTT
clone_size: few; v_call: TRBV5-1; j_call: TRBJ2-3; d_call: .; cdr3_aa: CASSEYWLDTQYF; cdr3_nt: TGCGCCAGCAGCGAATATTGGTTGGATACGCAGTATTTT
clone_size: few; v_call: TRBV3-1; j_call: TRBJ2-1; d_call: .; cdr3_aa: CASSQHHSAVSYNEQFF; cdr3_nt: TGTGCCAGCAGCCAACATCACAGCGCCGTCTCCTACAATGAGCAGTTCTTC
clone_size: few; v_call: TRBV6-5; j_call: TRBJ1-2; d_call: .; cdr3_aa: CASSPLTGTYGYTF; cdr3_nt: TGTGCCAGCAGCCCACTAACAGGGACCTATGGCTACACCTTC
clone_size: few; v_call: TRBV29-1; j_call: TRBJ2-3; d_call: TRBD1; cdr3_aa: CSVRTGGGTDTQYF; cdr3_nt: TGCAGCGTGAGGACAGGGGGGGGCACAGATACGCAGTATTTT
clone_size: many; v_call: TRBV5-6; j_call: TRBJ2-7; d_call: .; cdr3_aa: CASSSMYDEQYF; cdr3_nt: TGTGCCAGCAGCTCCATGTACGACGAGCAGTACTTC
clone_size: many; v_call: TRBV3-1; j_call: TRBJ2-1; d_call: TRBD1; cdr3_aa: CASSPRGTGSGEQFF; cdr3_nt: TGTGCCAGCAGCCCCAGAGGGACAGGGAGCGGTGAGCAGTTCTTC
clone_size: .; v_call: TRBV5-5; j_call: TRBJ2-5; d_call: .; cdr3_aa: CASSFRSIGGETQYF; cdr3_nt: TGTGCCAGCAGCTTCCGAAGTATAGGGGGAGAGACCCAGTACTTC